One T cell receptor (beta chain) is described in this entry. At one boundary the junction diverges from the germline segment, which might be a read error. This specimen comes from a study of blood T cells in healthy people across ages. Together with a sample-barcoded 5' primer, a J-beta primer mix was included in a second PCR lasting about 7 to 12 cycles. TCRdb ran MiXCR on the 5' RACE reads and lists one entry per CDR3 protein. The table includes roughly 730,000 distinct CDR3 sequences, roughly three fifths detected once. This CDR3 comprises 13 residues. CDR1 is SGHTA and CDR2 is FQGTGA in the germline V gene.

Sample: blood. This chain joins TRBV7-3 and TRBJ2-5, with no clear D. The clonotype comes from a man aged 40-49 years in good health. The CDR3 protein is CVSSQFLLAEQYF. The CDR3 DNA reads TGTGTCAGCAGCCAGTTTTTATTGGCTGAGCAGTACTTC.